Listed below are T cell receptor beta chains from one sample, sequenced in a study of cytomegalovirus exposure and HLA in healthy donors. Sequencing used immunoSEQ multiplex PCR; TCRdb keeps in-frame clones, though not all of them. The sample includes 120,000 to 150,000 clones, 80% to 85% seen only once; the top ten take roughly 1.2%. Material: PBMCs. These receptors all stem from a male donor in good health and CMV-seropositive. CDR3s include the opening cysteine and the closing phenylalanine or tryptophan. The D gene is left open where the match is weak. Clone size, where shown, is once, few, many, or a class for clones that have expanded.

TRBJ1-3,18,-,-,TRBV9,CASSSPFEGHENGNTIYF,TGTGCCAGCAGCTCCCCATTTGAGGGACACGAGAATGGAAACACCATATATTTT
TRBJ2-2,14,-,-,TRBV29-1,CSVGSGQGTGELFF,TGCAGCGTTGGGTCAGGGCAGGGGACCGGGGAGCTGTTTTTT
TRBJ2-7,16,-,-,TRBV4-3,CASSQKSGLPSYEQYF,TGCGCCAGCAGCCAAAAATCGGGACTCCCCTCCTACGAGCAGTACTTC
TRBJ2-7,14,-,TRBD1,TRBV5-4,CASSYSPGQLKQYF,TGTGCCAGCAGCTATTCACCGGGACAGCTAAAGCAGTACTTC
TRBJ1-6,14,-,-,TRBV19,CASRWGAANSPLHF,TGTGCCAGTAGATGGGGCGCCGCTAATTCACCCCTCCACTTT
TRBJ1-6,13,few,-,TRBV19,CASSWTEGSPLHF,TGTGCCAGTAGTTGGACAGAGGGTTCACCCCTCCACTTT
TRBJ2-5,17,-,TRBD1,TRBV4-1,CASSQAKGTGVLETQYF,TGCGCCAGCAGCCAAGCAAAAGGGACAGGGGTATTGGAGACCCAGTACTTC
TRBJ1-2,13,-,TRBD1,TRBV6-5,CASSEQGVGGYTF,TGTGCCAGCAGTGAACAGGGGGTCGGTGGCTACACCTTC
TRBJ1-1,14,-,TRBD1,TRBV11-2,CASSLGTGVTEAFF,TGTGCCAGCAGCTTAGGGACAGGGGTGACTGAAGCTTTCTTT
TRBJ1-4,13,few,TRBD1,TRBV19,CASSLGQHEKLFF,TGTGCCAGTAGCCTGGGACAGCATGAAAAACTGTTTTTT
TRBJ2-5,13,-,-,TRBV5-4,CASSRQGQETQYF,TGTGCCAGCAGCCGGCAGGGTCAAGAGACCCAGTACTTC
TRBJ2-1,14,once,TRBD2,TRBV28,CASRQAGTYNEQFF,TGTGCCAGCAGACAAGCGGGAACGTACAATGAGCAGTTCTTC
TRBJ1-1,13,-,-,TRBV7-9,CASSQRQNTEAFF,TGTGCCAGCAGCCAACGACAGAACACTGAAGCTTTCTTT
TRBJ1-2,17,-,TRBD1,TRBV5-1,CASSWTGGEMRVYGYTF,TGCGCCAGCAGCTGGACAGGGGGAGAAATGAGGGTCTATGGCTACACCTTC
TRBJ1-4,15,-,-,TRBV9,CASSPSQGANEKLFF,TGTGCCAGCAGCCCATCGCAGGGTGCGAATGAAAAACTGTTTTTT
TRBJ1-1,15,-,TRBD1,TRBV5-1,CASSPRQGSSTEAFF,TGCGCCAGCAGCCCTAGACAGGGGTCGTCCACTGAAGCTTTCTTT
TRBJ1-5,15,-,TRBD1,TRBV19,CASSGTGGGNQPQHF,TGTGCCAGTAGTGGAACAGGGGGGGGTAATCAGCCCCAGCATTTT
TRBJ2-2,19,-,TRBD2,TRBV7-8,CASSSRRTSGRAVTGELFF,TGTGCCAGCAGCTCCCGAAGGACTAGCGGGAGGGCCGTCACCGGGGAGCTGTTTTTT
TRBJ2-4,13,-,-,TRBV19,CASKVPGENIQYF,TGTGCCAGTAAAGTTCCAGGGGAAAACATTCAGTACTTC
TRBJ1-4,15,-,TRBD1,TRBV5-1,CASSLVGGEGEKLFF,TGCGCCAGCAGCTTGGTAGGGGGCGAGGGTGAAAAACTGTTTTTT
TRBJ2-1,14,once,-,TRBV28,CASSLLSSYNEQFF,TGTGCCAGCAGTTTGCTGAGCTCCTACAATGAGCAGTTCTTC
TRBJ2-7,15,-,TRBD1,TRBV18,CASSRGTGGPYEQYF,TGTGCCAGCTCAAGGGGGACAGGGGGACCCTACGAGCAGTACTTC
TRBJ1-2,15,-,TRBD1,TRBV11-1,CASSSSTGGHYGYTF,TGTGCCAGCAGCTCCTCGACAGGGGGCCACTATGGCTACACCTTC
TRBJ2-5,17,few,TRBD2,TRBV19,CASSIVPGTSRQETQYF,TGTGCCAGTAGTATAGTCCCAGGGACTAGCCGACAAGAGACCCAGTACTTC
TRBJ2-7,14,-,TRBD2,TRBV27,CASSISGGTYEQYF,TGTGCCAGCAGCATTAGCGGGGGGACCTACGAGCAGTACTTC
TRBJ1-1,14,once,-,TRBV30,CAWSVQASGTRAFF,TGTGCCTGGAGTGTACAGGCATCCGGGACAAGAGCTTTCTTT
TRBJ1-2,17,-,TRBD1,TRBV28,CASSSTGGTGLDYGYTF,TGTGCCAGCAGCTCAACCGGCGGGACAGGGCTGGACTATGGCTACACCTTC
TRBJ1-1,17,-,TRBD1,TRBV7-9,CSSSPRGDRGRGTEAFF,TGTTCCAGCAGCCCTAGGGGGGACAGGGGGCGCGGCACTGAAGCTTTCTTT
TRBJ2-7,11,-,-,TRBV5-6,CASSLLDEQYF,TGTGCCAGCAGCTTGCTTGACGAGCAGTACTTC
TRBJ2-7,15,few,-,TRBV6-1,CASSESWTTGYEQYF,TGTGCCAGCAGTGAATCCTGGACTACAGGCTACGAGCAGTACTTC
TRBJ1-2,16,-,-,TRBV11-3,CASSPPGTNKNYGYTF,TGTGCCAGCAGCCCGCCCGGGACAAATAAAAACTATGGCTACACCTTC
TRBJ1-2,14,-,-,TRBV11-2,CASSLTGSGYGYTF,TGTGCCAGCAGCCTTACAGGGAGCGGCTATGGCTACACCTTC
TRBJ1-4,15,once,TRBD1,TRBV7-9,CASSLGQGSNEKLFF,TGTGCCAGCAGCTTAGGACAGGGTTCTAATGAAAAACTGTTTTTT
TRBJ1-3,18,-,-,TRBV7-6,CASSQPAGPGPSGNTIYF,TGTGCCAGCAGCCAACCAGCGGGACCGGGGCCCTCTGGAAACACCATATATTTT
TRBJ2-2,14,-,-,TRBV7-9,CASSFDTGAGELFF,TGTGCCAGCAGCTTTGATACCGGGGCCGGGGAGCTGTTTTTT
TRBJ2-1,15,-,TRBD2,TRBV27,CASSPSTTSGNEQFF,TGTGCCAGCAGTCCATCAACGACTAGCGGGAATGAGCAGTTCTTC
TRBJ2-2,15,-,-,TRBV27,CASSHERWDTGELFF,TGTGCCAGCAGTCACGAGCGTTGGGACACCGGGGAGCTGTTTTTT
TRBJ1-1,15,few,-,TRBV13,CASSESGRGSAEAFF,TGTGCCAGCTCCGAGTCGGGGAGGGGTTCGGCTGAAGCTTTCTTT
TRBJ1-1,14,-,TRBD1,TRBV5-1,CASSRTGMNTEAFF,TGCGCCAGCAGCAGGACAGGGATGAACACTGAAGCTTTCTTT
TRBJ1-1,14,-,-,TRBV29-1,CSVAHRDMNTEAFF,TGCAGCGTGGCTCACAGGGATATGAACACTGAAGCTTTCTTT
TRBJ2-2,14,-,-,TRBV7-8,CASSPIGVPGELFF,TGTGCCAGCAGCCCGATAGGGGTACCCGGGGAGCTGTTTTTT
TRBJ1-4,12,-,-,TRBV7-9,CASSPVNEKLFF,TGTGCCAGCAGCCCCGTTAATGAAAAACTGTTTTTT
TRBJ2-3,16,-,TRBD2,TRBV13,CASSTSSGSRTDTQYF,TGTGCCAGCAGCACCTCTAGCGGGAGTAGGACAGATACGCAGTATTTT
TRBJ2-1,15,once,-,TRBV11-3,CASSLDRGNYNEQFF,TGTGCCAGCAGCTTAGATCGGGGGAACTACAATGAGCAGTTCTTC
TRBJ1-2,14,-,-,TRBV7-9,CSSSFAGGAYGYTF,TGTTCCAGCAGCTTCGCCGGAGGGGCGTATGGCTACACCTTC